A single sample is the source of the 11 T cell receptor beta chains below, sequenced in a study of cytomegalovirus exposure and HLA in healthy donors. Assay: immunoSEQ multiplex PCR; the TCRdb copy retains only in-frame clones and omits some. The sample includes fewer than 95,000 clones, roughly 94% seen only once; the top ten take roughly 0.6%. Source material: PBMCs. The receptors come from a woman younger than 30 in good health and CMV-seronegative.

The rearrangement links TRBV5-1 to TRBJ2-2; D gene ambiguous. V was cut by 0 bases and J by 6 bases, with 12 bases left in between. The CDR3 length is 15 residues. Germline-derived CDR1 and CDR2 are SGHRS and YFSETQ. This CDR3 is CASSLGGNNPGELFF. In nucleotides, the CDR3 is TGCGCCAGCAGCTTGGGTGGTAACAACCCCGGGGAGCTGTTTTTT.

The chain is built from TRBV28 and TRBJ2-7, with 10 positions matching TRBD1. J lost 2 bases, V lost 1 base, and 2 bases had no gene match. CDR1 MDHEN and CDR2 SYDVKM come from the germline V gene. The CDR3 covers 15 residues. In DNA, the CDR3 is TGTGCCAGCAGTTTATACGGGACAGGGGCCTACGAGCAGTACTTC. Its translation: CASSLYGTGAYEQYF.

The chain is built from TRBV10-3 and TRBJ1-2; a possible D gene is TRBD1 (6 bases). The length of the CDR3 is 16 residues. Per germline, CDR1 ENHRY and CDR2 SYGVKD. Trimming removed 6 bases at V and 5 bases at J, with 22 bases between. The CDR3 is CAIRGAGTSVGYGYTF. CDR3 DNA: TGTGCCATCAGGGGGGCCGGGACATCCGTGGGGTATGGCTACACCTTC.

V gene TRBV9 combines with J gene TRBJ2-5, with 7 bases that match TRBD2. The CDR3 is 13 amino acids. The trim removed 7 bases at V and 5 bases at J, leaving 8 bases unmatched. Germline V gene data show CDR1 as SGDLS and CDR2 as YYNGEE. CDR3 nucleotides: TGTGCCAGCTCAAAACTCGGGGGGGAGACCCAGTACTTC. It translates to CASSKLGGETQYF.

This clone was seen a single time. The CDR3: CASSLDRGRNNEQFF. The CDR3 DNA follows: TGTGCCAGCAGCTTAGACAGGGGGCGTAACAATGAGCAGTTCTTC. The chain links TRBV7-2 to TRBJ2-1; TRBD1 matches at 9 bases. Germline assignment: CDR1 SGHTA and CDR2 FQGNSA. The V segment lost 1 base and the J segment 5 bases; nucleotides outside the gene matches: 3. This CDR3 has 15 amino acids.

The chain employs TRBV9 and TRBJ2-2, with TRBD2 matching over 11 bases. Losses at the gene ends were 2 bases for V and 3 bases for J; bases not matched to a gene: 6. Germline assignment: CDR1 SGDLS and CDR2 YYNGEE. The CDR3 has 17 residues. The chain's CDR3 is CASSVLLTSGDTGELFF. In DNA form, the CDR3 reads TGTGCCAGCAGCGTCCTACTGACTAGCGGGGACACCGGGGAGCTGTTTTTT.

The V gene is TRBV30, the J gene TRBJ1-6; D remains ambiguous. The V end lost 0 bases, the J end lost 11 bases, and 38 bases lay between the germline ends. This CDR3 has 22 residues. Germline values: CDR1 GTSNPN, CDR2 SVGIG (reference sequence). The CDR3 sequence: CAWSVVEGYLIVGTGEWAPLHF. The DNA of the CDR3 is TGTGCCTGGAGTGTTGTTGAAGGCTATCTGATCGTGGGAACCGGGGAGTGGGCACCCCTCCACTTT.

CDR3 nucleotide sequence: TGCGCCAGCAGCTCGGGAGAAAGAAGTTACCTTTACAATGAGCAGTTCTTC. Amino acid sequence: CASSSGERSYLYNEQFF. This chain uses TRBV5-1 with TRBJ2-1; D perhaps matches TRBD2 (6 bases). The CDR3 has 17 amino acids. Germline CDR1 and CDR2: SGHRS and YFSETQ. The V and J ends lost 3 bases and 4 bases respectively, with 20 bases between them.

The gene calls are TRBV5-4 and TRBJ2-4, with D possibly TRBD1 on 6 matching bases. Trimming left V 3 bases short and J 2 bases short, with 9 bases between. CDR1 SGHNT and CDR2 YYREEE come from the germline V gene (reference sequence). The CDR3 runs 14 residues. The CDR3 reads CASSSQGPKNIQYF. For the CDR3, the DNA is TGTGCCAGCAGCTCACAGGGTCCCAAAAACATTCAGTACTTC.

The chain is built from TRBV7-9 and TRBJ1-1; TRBD1 agrees at 8 bases. Germline assignment: CDR1 SEHNR and CDR2 FQNEAQ (reference sequence). V was clipped by 3 bases and J by 6 bases; unmatched bases: 6. The CDR3 runs to 14 residues. The CDR3 loop reads CASSFTGGRAEAFF. The CDR3 DNA sequence: TGTGCCAGCAGCTTCACAGGGGGACGGGCTGAAGCTTTCTTT.

The V call is TRBV11-3, the J call TRBJ1-5; D not certain. The germline CDR1 and CDR2 sequences are SGHNT and YENEEA. The CDR3 loop spans 14 amino acids. Trimming took 7 bases from V and 2 from J, leaving 12 bases between them. CDR3 residues: CASTLTRRNQPQHF. The CDR3 DNA sequence: TGTGCCAGCACCCTGACAAGGCGCAATCAGCCCCAGCATTTT.